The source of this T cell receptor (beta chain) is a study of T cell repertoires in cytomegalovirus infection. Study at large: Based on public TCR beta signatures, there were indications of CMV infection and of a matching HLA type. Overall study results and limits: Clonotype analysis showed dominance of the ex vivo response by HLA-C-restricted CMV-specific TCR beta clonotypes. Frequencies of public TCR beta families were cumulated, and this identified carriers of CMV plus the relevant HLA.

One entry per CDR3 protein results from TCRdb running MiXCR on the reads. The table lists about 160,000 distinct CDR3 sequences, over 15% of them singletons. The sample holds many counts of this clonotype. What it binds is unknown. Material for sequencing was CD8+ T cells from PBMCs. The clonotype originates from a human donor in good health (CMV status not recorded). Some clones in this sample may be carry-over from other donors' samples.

As DNA, the CDR3 is TGTGCCAGCAGCTGGTACCTCTCCGGGGCTTACGAGCAGTACTTC. Translating gives CASSWYLSGAYEQYF. This sequence joins TRBV7-2 and TRBJ2-7, with D possibly being TRBD1 or TRBD2 (5 bases each). The CDR3 is 15 amino acids. V lost 4 bases, J lost 4 bases, and 17 bases lay in between. Germline lookup yields CDR1 SGHTA and CDR2 FQGNSA.